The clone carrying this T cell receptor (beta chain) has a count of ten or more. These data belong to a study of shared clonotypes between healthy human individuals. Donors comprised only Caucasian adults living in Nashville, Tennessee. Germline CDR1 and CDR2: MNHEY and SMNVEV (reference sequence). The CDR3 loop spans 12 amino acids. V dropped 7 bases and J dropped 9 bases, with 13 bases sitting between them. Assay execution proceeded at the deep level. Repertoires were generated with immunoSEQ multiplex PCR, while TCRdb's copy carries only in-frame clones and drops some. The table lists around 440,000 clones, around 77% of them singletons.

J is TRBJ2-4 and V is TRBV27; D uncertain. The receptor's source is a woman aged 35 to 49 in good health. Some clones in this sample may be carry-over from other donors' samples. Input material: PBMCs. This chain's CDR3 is CASNTLSGIQYF. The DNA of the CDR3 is TGTGCCAGCAACACACTGTCGGGCATTCAGTACTTC.